This T cell receptor (beta chain) was observed in a study of T cell responses to AZD1222 COVID-19 vaccine. Study results and caveats: Spike-specific TCR breadth and depth were elevated following two AZD1222 doses. The study identified only five to seven AZD1222 recipients as seropositive at baseline. Repertoire samples came only from after the peak T cell response. Females outnumbered males among donors, who were mostly white British; clonal diversity was possibly underestimated.

The V gene's germline CDR1 is SGHDT and CDR2 YYEEEE. V lost 4 bases and J 5 bases, leaving 9 bases between the germline ends. This CDR3 contains 12 residues. Comment on this clone: Its antigen is undetermined.

Sequencing used immunoSEQ multiplex PCR; TCRdb keeps in-frame clones, though not all of them. The data hold 90,000 to 110,000 clones, with roughly 90% observed a single time. Material: peripheral blood, obtained on day 0 of AZD1222 vaccination. The V gene is TRBV5-6, the J gene TRBJ1-1; no clear D gene. This receptor was identified in an adult in good health. CDR3 sequence reads: CASSRVGTEAFF. The CDR3 region has the DNA TGTGCCAGCAGCCGGGTAGGTACTGAAGCTTTCTTT.